Listed below are T cell receptor beta chains from one sample, sequenced in a study of blood T cell repertoires in COVID-19. The data were produced by immunoSEQ multiplex PCR, yet TCRdb's version contains in-frame clones alone and is incomplete. Here the sample spans around 62,000 clones, approximately 90% being singletons. Sequencing input: peripheral blood. The origin of the receptors is a man between 60 and 75 years old with acute or convalescent COVID-19. CDR3s include the opening cysteine and the closing phenylalanine or tryptophan. D genes are given only for firm matches. The size field is filled for only some rows; it gives once, few, many or a size class.

D gene: TRBD1
clone size: -
V gene: TRBV5-1
J gene: TRBJ1-1
CDR3 protein: CASSLVPGGGDTEAFF
CDR3 DNA: TGCGCCAGCAGCTTGGTCCCAGGGGGCGGGGACACTGAAGCTTTCTTT

D gene: TRBD1
clone size: -
V gene: TRBV7-7
J gene: TRBJ2-5
CDR3 protein: CASSSLGTEEETQYF
CDR3 DNA: TGTGCTAGCAGCTCCCTCGGGACAGAAGAGGAGACCCAGTACTTC

D gene: -
clone size: -
V gene: TRBV14
J gene: TRBJ2-1
CDR3 protein: CASSPTMWISGTSYNEQFF
CDR3 DNA: TGTGCCAGCAGCCCTACAATGTGGATTAGCGGTACTTCCTACAATGAGCAGTTCTTC

D gene: -
clone size: once
V gene: TRBV5-4
J gene: TRBJ2-7
CDR3 protein: CASSLVGGGNRYEQYF
CDR3 DNA: TGTGCCAGCAGCTTGGTGGGGGGTGGTAATCGGTACGAGCAGTACTTC

D gene: TRBD2
clone size: -
V gene: TRBV6-2/TRBV6-3
J gene: TRBJ2-7
CDR3 protein: CVSSLSGRGPYEQYF
CDR3 DNA: TGTGTCAGCAGTCTGAGCGGGAGGGGGCCCTACGAGCAGTACTTC

D gene: TRBD1
clone size: -
V gene: TRBV27
J gene: TRBJ2-7
CDR3 protein: CASSWDSSYEQYF
CDR3 DNA: TGTGCCAGCAGCTGGGACAGCTCCTACGAGCAGTACTTC

D gene: TRBD2
clone size: -
V gene: TRBV11-1
J gene: TRBJ2-5
CDR3 protein: CASTSSGRAGETQYF
CDR3 DNA: TGTGCCAGTACCTCTAGCGGGAGGGCCGGAGAGACCCAGTACTTC

D gene: TRBD2
clone size: -
V gene: TRBV9
J gene: TRBJ2-2
CDR3 protein: CASSAQTSGRDGELFF
CDR3 DNA: TGTGCCAGCAGCGCCCAGACTAGCGGGAGGGACGGGGAGCTGTTTTTT

D gene: TRBD1
clone size: -
V gene: TRBV5-1
J gene: TRBJ1-2
CDR3 protein: CASSLDFTGVFYGGTF
CDR3 DNA: TGCGCCAGCAGCTTGGACTTTACAGGGGTATTCTATGGTGGGACCTTC

D gene: TRBD1
clone size: -
V gene: TRBV6-5
J gene: TRBJ1-2
CDR3 protein: CASSGQGAGGYTF
CDR3 DNA: TGTGCCAGCAGCGGACAGGGGGCTGGGGGCTACACCTTC

D gene: -
clone size: once
V gene: TRBV4-1
J gene: TRBJ1-5
CDR3 protein: CASSQDYSLSNQPQHF
CDR3 DNA: TGCGCCAGCAGCCAAGATTACAGTCTTAGCAATCAGCCCCAGCATTTT

D gene: -
clone size: -
V gene: TRBV19
J gene: TRBJ1-2
CDR3 protein: CASSIGDTSIDGYTF
CDR3 DNA: TGTGCCAGTAGTATTGGGGACACTTCTATCGATGGCTACACCTTC

D gene: TRBD2
clone size: -
V gene: TRBV18
J gene: TRBJ2-1
CDR3 protein: CASFPQPKLAGNEQFF
CDR3 DNA: TGTGCCAGCTTCCCTCAGCCGAAATTAGCGGGGAATGAGCAGTTCTTC

D gene: TRBD1
clone size: -
V gene: TRBV5-4
J gene: TRBJ2-6
CDR3 protein: CASSPDRAGANVLTF
CDR3 DNA: TGTGCCAGCAGCCCGGACAGGGCTGGGGCCAACGTCCTGACTTTC

D gene: -
clone size: -
V gene: TRBV24-1
J gene: TRBJ2-3
CDR3 protein: CATSDLSTDTQYF
CDR3 DNA: TGTGCCACCAGTGACCTGAGCACAGATACGCAGTATTTT

D gene: -
clone size: -
V gene: TRBV19
J gene: TRBJ1-2
CDR3 protein: CASSIAAGVGYGYTF
CDR3 DNA: TGTGCCAGTAGTATTGCGGCAGGGGTAGGCTATGGCTACACCTTC

D gene: TRBD1
clone size: -
V gene: TRBV7-2
J gene: TRBJ1-1
CDR3 protein: CASSLDATGYVAFF
CDR3 DNA: TGTGCCAGCAGCTTAGATGCGACAGGGTATGTTGCTTTCTTT

D gene: TRBD2
clone size: -
V gene: TRBV3-1/TRBV3-2
J gene: TRBJ2-1
CDR3 protein: CASSQVLGLAGVSYNEQFF
CDR3 DNA: TGTGCCAGCAGCCAAGTTCTCGGTCTTGCGGGAGTATCCTACAATGAGCAGTTCTTC

D gene: TRBD2
clone size: -
V gene: TRBV29-1
J gene: TRBJ2-2
CDR3 protein: CSVGTAGLAGGPGGELFF
CDR3 DNA: TGCAGCGTAGGGACAGCAGGACTAGCGGGAGGGCCCGGCGGGGAGCTGTTTTTT

D gene: -
clone size: -
V gene: TRBV7-9
J gene: TRBJ2-4
CDR3 protein: CASSLATSRVNIQYF
CDR3 DNA: TGTGCCAGCAGCTTAGCTACTAGCAGAGTTAACATTCAGTACTTC

D gene: -
clone size: -
V gene: TRBV7-8
J gene: TRBJ2-7
CDR3 protein: CASSRIRAGEQYF
CDR3 DNA: TGTGCCAGCAGCCGTATCCGGGCGGGGGAGCAGTACTTC

D gene: TRBD1
clone size: -
V gene: TRBV6-5
J gene: TRBJ2-7
CDR3 protein: CASSYSTGYSYEQYF
CDR3 DNA: TGTGCCAGCAGTTACTCGACAGGGTATTCCTACGAGCAGTACTTC

D gene: -
clone size: -
V gene: TRBV9
J gene: TRBJ1-1
CDR3 protein: CASSPRDDWNTEAFF
CDR3 DNA: TGTGCCAGCAGCCCTCGGGATGATTGGAACACTGAAGCTTTCTTT